The 8 T cell receptor beta chains in this list originate from one sample, sequenced in a study of Tregs in tolerant kidney transplant recipients (dated by TCRdb to about 2019). The library was produced with the immunoSEQ multiplex PCR assay. TCRdb took over this immuneACCESS table, retaining in-frame rearrangements with V and J assigned. Such tables are incomplete; in checked studies, under half of the missing clones stem from an unresolved V gene, and the remainder is unexplained. Counted in this sample were about 240,000 clones; approximately 84% of them appeared once. 0.5% to 0.65% of the sample goes to the ten largest clones. The sample consisted of CD4+ T cells from blood. The origin of the receptors is a human donor in good health.

This clone showed up just a few times. V gene TRBV5-1 combines with J gene TRBJ2-3, with D unresolved. Germline loops: CDR1 SGHRS, CDR2 YFSETQ. The CDR3 is 15 residues long. With 1 base removed from V and 0 bases from J, the gap between germline ends came to 9 bases. CDR3 DNA sequence: TGCGCCAGCAGCTTGTACGGACCTAGCACAGATACGCAGTATTTT. Amino acids: CASSLYGPSTDTQYF.

The chain employs TRBV27 and TRBJ2-2, with TRBD2 as a possible D gene (5 bases). The length of the CDR3 is 15 residues. V lost 6 bases and J 3 bases, leaving 14 bases between the germline ends. Germline lookup yields CDR1 MNHEY and CDR2 SMNVEV (reference sequence). The CDR3 DNA follows: TGTGCCAGCAGCGGATCGGGATCCTACACCGGGGAGCTGTTTTTT. This sequence encodes CASSGSGSYTGELFF.

The chain employs TRBV4-1 and TRBJ2-2, with 7 bases aligning to TRBD2. With 2 bases clipped from V and 2 bases from J, the junction kept 11 bases outside the gene matches. Germline V gives CDR1 MGHRA, CDR2 YSYEKL. The length of the CDR3 is 18 residues. The CDR3 DNA follows: TGCGCCAGCAGCCAATTCACTCCCGGGACTACAAACACCGGGGAGCTGTTTTTT. Translated, it gives CASSQFTPGTTNTGELFF.

About this clone itself: Other nucleotide sequences from this sample produce the same CDR3. This rearrangement joins TRBV18 to TRBJ1-1; the D is unclear. Trimming took 2 bases from V and 1 from J, leaving 5 bases between them. The CDR3 contains 13 residues. Germline values: CDR1 KGHSH, CDR2 LQKENI. Written as DNA, the CDR3 is TGTGCCAGCTCACCAGCGGGGAACACTGAAGCTTTCTTT. This gives the protein CASSPAGNTEAFF.

This chain uses TRBV7-9 with TRBJ2-3, with a tentative D call TRBD1 (6 bases). The CDR3 loop spans 13 amino acids. The germline gives CDR1 SEHNR, CDR2 FQNEAQ (reference sequence). The ends were cut back, 8 bases at V and 1 base at J, with 10 bases in the middle. For the CDR3, the DNA is TGTGCCAGCGGTGACAGGCGCACAGATACGCAGTATTTT. It encodes CASGDRRTDTQYF.

In its sample, this clone was seen a few times. V gene TRBV7-2 combines with J gene TRBJ2-7, with D hard to call. The germline CDR1 and CDR2 sequences are SGHTA and FQGNSA. The CDR3 spans 13 residues. The V end lost 8 bases, the J end lost 4 bases, and 15 bases lay between the germline ends. The CDR3 DNA reads TGTGCCAGCGGTGACCTGGGCAGGTACGAGCAGTACTTC. It encodes CASGDLGRYEQYF.

The chain joins TRBV19 to TRBJ1-4; 10 bases map to TRBD1. The CDR3 runs to 15 residues. CDR1 and CDR2 (germline): LNHDA, SQIVND (reference sequence). V was pared by 6 bases and J by 6 bases, with 7 bases of the junction left unmatched. The CDR3 region is CASRITGTGDEKLFF. In DNA, the CDR3 is TGTGCCAGTAGGATTACCGGGACAGGGGATGAAAAACTGTTTTTT.

This chain links TRBV30 with TRBJ2-3, with D unresolved. This CDR3 has 10 residues. The ends were cut back, 1 base at V and 8 bases at J, with 4 bases in the middle. The germline gives CDR1 GTSNPN, CDR2 SVGIG (reference sequence). CDR3 sequence (DNA): TGTGCCTGGAGTGCTCGTACGCAGTATTTT. This translates into CAWSARTQYF.